This TCR beta chain originates from a study of blood T cells in healthy people across ages. Whole-study findings and limits: Correlation between TCR beta diversity and naive T cell percentage was strong.

Using a J-beta primer mix together with a sample-barcoded 5' primer, a second PCR was run for about 6 to 11 cycles. MiXCR, applied by TCRdb to the 5' RACE reads, yields one record per CDR3 protein. The data show about 630,000 distinct CDR3 sequences, over 20% seen once. Each donor had ten milliliters of peripheral blood drawn. V was trimmed by 2 bases and J by 7 bases, leaving 9 bases between them. From germline, CDR1 is SQVTM and CDR2 ANQGSEA. The CDR3 totals 12 residues. This clonotype was observed at least ten times. What it binds is not known. The chain links TRBV29-1 to TRBJ2-1, with D possibly being TRBD2 (6 bases). This receptor was obtained from an older man in good health. Sequencing input: blood. The CDR3 coding sequence is TGCAGCGTTGAACGGGGGATGAATGAGCAGTTCTTC. It specifies CSVERGMNEQFF.